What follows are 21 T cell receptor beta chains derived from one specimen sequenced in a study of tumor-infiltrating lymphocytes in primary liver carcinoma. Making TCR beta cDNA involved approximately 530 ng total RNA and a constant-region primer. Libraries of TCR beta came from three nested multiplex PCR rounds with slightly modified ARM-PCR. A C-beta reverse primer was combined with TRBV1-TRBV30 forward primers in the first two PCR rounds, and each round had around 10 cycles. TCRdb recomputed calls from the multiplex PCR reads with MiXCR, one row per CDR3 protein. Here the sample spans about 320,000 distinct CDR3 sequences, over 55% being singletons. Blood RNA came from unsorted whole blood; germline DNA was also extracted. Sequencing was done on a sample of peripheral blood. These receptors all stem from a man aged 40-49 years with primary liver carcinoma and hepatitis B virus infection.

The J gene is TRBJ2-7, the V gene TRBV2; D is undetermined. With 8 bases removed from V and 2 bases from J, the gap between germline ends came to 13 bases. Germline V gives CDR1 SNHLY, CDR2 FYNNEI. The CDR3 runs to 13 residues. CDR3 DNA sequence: TGTGCCAGCTTGGTCGAGAGTACCTACGAGCAGTACTTC. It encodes CASLVESTYEQYF.

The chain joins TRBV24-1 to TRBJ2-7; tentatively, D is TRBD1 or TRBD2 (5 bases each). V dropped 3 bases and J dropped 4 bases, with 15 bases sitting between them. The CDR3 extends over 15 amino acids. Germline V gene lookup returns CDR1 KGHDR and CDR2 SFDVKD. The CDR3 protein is CATSDGDPGVYEQYF. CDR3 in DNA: TGTGCCACCAGTGATGGGGACCCCGGGGTGTACGAGCAGTACTTC.

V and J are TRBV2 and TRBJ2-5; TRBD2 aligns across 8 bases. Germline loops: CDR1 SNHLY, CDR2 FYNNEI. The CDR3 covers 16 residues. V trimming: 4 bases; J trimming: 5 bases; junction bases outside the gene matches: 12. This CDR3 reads CASSVGTSGLGETQYF. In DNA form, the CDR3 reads TGTGCCAGCAGTGTCGGAACTAGCGGTCTAGGCGAGACCCAGTACTTC.

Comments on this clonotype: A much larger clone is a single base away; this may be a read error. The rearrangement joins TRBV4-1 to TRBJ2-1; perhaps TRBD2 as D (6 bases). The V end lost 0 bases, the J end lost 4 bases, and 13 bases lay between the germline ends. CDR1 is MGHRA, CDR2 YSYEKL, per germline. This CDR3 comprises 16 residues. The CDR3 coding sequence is TGCGCCAGCAGCCAAGATGGGAGGCAAGAGTACAATGAGCAGTTCTTC. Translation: CASSQDGRQEYNEQFF.

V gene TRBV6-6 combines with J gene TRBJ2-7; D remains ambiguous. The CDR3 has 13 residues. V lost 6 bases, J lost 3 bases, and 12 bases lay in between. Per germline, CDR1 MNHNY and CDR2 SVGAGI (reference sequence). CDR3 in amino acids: CASSHTTVYEQYF. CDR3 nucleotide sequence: TGTGCCAGCAGCCACACAACAGTCTACGAGCAGTACTTC.

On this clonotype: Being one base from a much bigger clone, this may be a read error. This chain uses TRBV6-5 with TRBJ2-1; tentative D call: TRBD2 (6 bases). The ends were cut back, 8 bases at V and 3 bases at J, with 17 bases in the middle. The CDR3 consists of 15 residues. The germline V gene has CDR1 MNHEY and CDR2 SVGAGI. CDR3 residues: CASSTSSSFYNEQFF. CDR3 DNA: TGTGCCAGCTCTACTAGCTCCAGCTTCTACAATGAGCAGTTCTTC.

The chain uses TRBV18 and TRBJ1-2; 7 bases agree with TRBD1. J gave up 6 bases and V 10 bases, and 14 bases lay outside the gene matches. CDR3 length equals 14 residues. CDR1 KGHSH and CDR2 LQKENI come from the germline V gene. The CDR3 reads CATQSQGVDHGYTF. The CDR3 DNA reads TGTGCCACACAGTCCCAGGGGGTCGATCATGGCTACACCTTC.

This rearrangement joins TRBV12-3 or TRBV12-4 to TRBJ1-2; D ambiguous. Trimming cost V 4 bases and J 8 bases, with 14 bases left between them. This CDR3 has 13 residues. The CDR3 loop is CASSSLRDGGYTF. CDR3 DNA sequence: TGTGCCAGCAGTTCTCTTCGTGATGGGGGCTACACCTTC.

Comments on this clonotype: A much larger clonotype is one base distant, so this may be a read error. CDR3 DNA: TGTGCCAGCAGTTACGGACAGACGTACAGTGAGCAGTTCTTC. It codes for CASSYGQTYSEQFF. The J gene is TRBJ2-1, the V gene TRBV6-5, with a weak D call TRBD1 (6 bases). The CDR3 runs 14 residues. The germline gives CDR1 MNHEY, CDR2 SVGAGI.

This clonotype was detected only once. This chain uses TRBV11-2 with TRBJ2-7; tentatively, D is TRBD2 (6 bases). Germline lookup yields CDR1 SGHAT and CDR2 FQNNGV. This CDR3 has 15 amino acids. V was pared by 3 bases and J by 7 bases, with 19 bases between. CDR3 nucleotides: TGTGCCAGCAGCTTGGGCATCTCCACGGGGGAAGAGCAGTACTTC. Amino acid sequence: CASSLGISTGEEQYF.

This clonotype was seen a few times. CDR3 nucleotides: TGTGCCAGCAGGTCGACCGGGTCTGGGGCCAACGTCCTGACTTTC. This codes for CASRSTGSGANVLTF. J is TRBJ2-6 and V is TRBV6-5; D remains ambiguous. This CDR3 region has 15 residues. The V end lost 6 bases, the J end lost 1 base, and 10 bases lay between the germline ends. From germline, CDR1 is MNHEY and CDR2 SVGAGI.

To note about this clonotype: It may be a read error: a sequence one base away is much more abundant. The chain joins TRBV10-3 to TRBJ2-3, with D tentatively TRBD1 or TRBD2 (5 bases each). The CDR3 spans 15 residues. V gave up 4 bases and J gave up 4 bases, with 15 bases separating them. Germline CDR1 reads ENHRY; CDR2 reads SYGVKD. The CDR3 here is CAISGGYEGADTQYF. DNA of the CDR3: TGTGCCATCAGTGGGGGCTATGAGGGAGCAGATACGCAGTATTTT.

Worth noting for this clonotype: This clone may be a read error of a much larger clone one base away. The CDR3 DNA sequence: TGCGCCAGCAGCCAACCGGGACAGGGGCCCAATGAGCAGTCCTTC. As protein: CASSQPGQGPNEQSF. The rearrangement uses TRBV4-1 and TRBJ2-1, with TRBD1 matching 10 bases. The germline CDR1 and CDR2 sequences are MGHRA and YSYEKL. The CDR3 runs 15 residues.

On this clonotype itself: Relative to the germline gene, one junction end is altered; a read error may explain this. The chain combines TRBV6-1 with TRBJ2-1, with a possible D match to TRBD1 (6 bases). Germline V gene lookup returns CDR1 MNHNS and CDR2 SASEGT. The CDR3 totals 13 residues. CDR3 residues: CATSEGAGDEQFF. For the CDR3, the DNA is TGTGCCACCAGTGAAGGGGCAGGGGATGAGCAGTTCTTC.

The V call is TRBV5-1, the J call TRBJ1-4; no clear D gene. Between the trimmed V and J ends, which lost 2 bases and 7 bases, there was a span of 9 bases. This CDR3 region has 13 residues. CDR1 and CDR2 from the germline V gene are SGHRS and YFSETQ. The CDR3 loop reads CASSFLGPEKLFF. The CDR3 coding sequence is TGCGCCAGCAGCTTTTTAGGACCTGAAAAACTGTTTTTT.

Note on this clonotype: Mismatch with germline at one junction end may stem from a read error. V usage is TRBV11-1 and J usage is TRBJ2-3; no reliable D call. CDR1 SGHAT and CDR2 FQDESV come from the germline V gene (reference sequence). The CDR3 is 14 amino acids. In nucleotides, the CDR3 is TGTGCCAGCAGCTTAGTCCAACACACAGATATGCAGTATTTT. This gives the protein CASSLVQHTDMQYF. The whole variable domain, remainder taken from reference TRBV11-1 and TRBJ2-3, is EAEVAQSPRYKITEKSQAVAFWCDPISGHATLYWYRQILGQGPELLVQFQDESVVDDSQLPKDRFSAERLKGVDSTLKIQPAELGDSAMYLCASSLVQHTDMQYFGPGTRLTVL.

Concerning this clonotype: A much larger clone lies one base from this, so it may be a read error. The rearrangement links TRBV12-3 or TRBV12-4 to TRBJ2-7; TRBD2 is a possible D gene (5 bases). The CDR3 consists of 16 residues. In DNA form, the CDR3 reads TGTGTCAGCAGTTTAGAACCAGCGGCTAGCTCCTACGAGCAGTACTTC. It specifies CVSSLEPAASSYEQYF.

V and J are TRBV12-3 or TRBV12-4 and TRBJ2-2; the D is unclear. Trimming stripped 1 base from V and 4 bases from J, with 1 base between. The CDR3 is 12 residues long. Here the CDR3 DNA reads TGTGCCAGCAGTTTAGTCACCGGGGAGCTGTTTTTT. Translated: CASSLVTGELFF.

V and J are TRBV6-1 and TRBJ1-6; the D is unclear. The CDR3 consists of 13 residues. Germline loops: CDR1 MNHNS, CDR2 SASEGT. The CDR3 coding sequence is TGTGCTAACAGCTTAGAGAGGAATTCACCCCTCCACTTT. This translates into CANSLERNSPLHF.

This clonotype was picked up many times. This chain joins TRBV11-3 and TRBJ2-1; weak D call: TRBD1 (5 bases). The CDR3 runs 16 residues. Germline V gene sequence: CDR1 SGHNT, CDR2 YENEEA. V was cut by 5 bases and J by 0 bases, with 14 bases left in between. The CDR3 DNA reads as TGTGCCAGCAGCCCCCGACAGTTGAGCTCCTACAATGAGCAGTTCTTC. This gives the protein CASSPRQLSSYNEQFF.

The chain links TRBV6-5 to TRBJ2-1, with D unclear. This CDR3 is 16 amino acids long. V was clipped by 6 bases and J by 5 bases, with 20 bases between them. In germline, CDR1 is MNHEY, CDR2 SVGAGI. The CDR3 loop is CASSKIRVNFDNEQFF. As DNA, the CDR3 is TGTGCCAGCAGCAAAATAAGGGTGAATTTTGACAATGAGCAGTTCTTC.